The present T cell receptor beta chain was sequenced within a study of T cells in Graves' hyperthyroidism and ophthalmopathy. Study conclusions and caveats: Appearing also in blood were most of the thyroid clonotypes expanded above 0.001.

Ten or more counts support this clonotype. As yet, its antigen is unknown. TCR beta CDR3 regions were amplified from RNA transcripts. HTBI primers were used for first-round RT-PCR of the TCR CDR3. Each CDR3 protein is one row after TCRdb ran MiXCR on the multiplex PCR reads. The sample records about 700,000 distinct CDR3 sequences, 12% to 15% being singletons. This CDR3 has 14 residues. The V gene lost 11 bases and the J gene lost 0 bases, with 16 bases spanning the gap. In germline, CDR1 is SNHLY, CDR2 FYNNEI. The authors deemed Graves' hyperthyroidism stable absent ophthalmopathy progression within 18 months. Orbital computed tomography and thyroid ultrasound, together with serum TRAb and thyroxine and clinical symptoms, were used for diagnoses.

This receptor was taken from a woman between 18 and 29 years old with Graves' hyperthyroidism. This chain joins TRBV2 and TRBJ1-2; D unresolved. The source material was blood. CDR3 in DNA: TGTGCCGGCACCGAGACTGCTGCTAACTATGGCTACACCTTC. Translation: CAGTETAANYGYTF.